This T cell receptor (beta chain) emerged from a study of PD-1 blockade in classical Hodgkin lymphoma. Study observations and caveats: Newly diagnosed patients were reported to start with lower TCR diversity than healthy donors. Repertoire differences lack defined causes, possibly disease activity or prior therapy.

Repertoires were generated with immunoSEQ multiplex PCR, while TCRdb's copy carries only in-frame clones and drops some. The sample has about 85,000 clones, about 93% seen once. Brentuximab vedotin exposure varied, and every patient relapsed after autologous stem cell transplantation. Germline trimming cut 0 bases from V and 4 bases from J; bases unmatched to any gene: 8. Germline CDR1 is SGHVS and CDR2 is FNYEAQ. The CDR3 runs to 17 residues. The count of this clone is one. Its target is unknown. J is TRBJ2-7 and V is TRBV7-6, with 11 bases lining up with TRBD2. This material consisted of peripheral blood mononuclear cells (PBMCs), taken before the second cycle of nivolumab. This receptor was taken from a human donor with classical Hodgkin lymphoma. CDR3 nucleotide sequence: TGTGCCAGCAGCTTAGCCGGTAGCGGGAGGGCTTCGTACGAGCAGTACTTC. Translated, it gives CASSLAGSGRASYEQYF.